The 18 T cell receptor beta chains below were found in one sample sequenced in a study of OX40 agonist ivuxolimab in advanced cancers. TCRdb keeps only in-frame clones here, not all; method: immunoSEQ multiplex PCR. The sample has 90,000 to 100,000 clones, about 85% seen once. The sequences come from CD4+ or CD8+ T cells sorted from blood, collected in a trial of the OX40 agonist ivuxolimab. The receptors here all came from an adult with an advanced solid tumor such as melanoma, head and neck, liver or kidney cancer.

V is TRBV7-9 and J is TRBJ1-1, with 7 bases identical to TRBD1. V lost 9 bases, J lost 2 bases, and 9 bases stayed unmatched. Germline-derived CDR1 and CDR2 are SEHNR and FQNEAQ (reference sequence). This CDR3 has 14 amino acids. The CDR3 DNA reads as TGTGCCAGTTACCGGGACAGCAAAAACACTGAAGCTTTCTTT. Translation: CASYRDSKNTEAFF.

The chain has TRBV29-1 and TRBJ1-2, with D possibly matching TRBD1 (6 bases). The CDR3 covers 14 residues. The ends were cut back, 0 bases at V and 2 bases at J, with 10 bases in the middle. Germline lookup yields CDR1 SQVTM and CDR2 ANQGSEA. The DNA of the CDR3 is TGCAGCGTTGAAGATTACAGGGCAAACTATGGCTACACCTTC. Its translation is CSVEDYRANYGYTF.

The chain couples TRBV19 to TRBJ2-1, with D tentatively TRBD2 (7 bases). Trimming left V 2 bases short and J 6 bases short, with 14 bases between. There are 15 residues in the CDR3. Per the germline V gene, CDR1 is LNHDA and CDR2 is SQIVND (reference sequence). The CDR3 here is CASSISGTSSNEQFF. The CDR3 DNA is TGTGCCAGTAGTATAAGCGGGACATCGAGCAATGAGCAGTTCTTC. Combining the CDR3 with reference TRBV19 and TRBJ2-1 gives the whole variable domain DGGITQSPKYLFRKEGQNVTLSCEQNLNHDAMYWYRQDPGQGLRLIYYSQIVNDFQKGDIAEGYSVSREKKESFPLTVTSAQKNPTAFYLCASSISGTSSNEQFFGPGTRLTVL.

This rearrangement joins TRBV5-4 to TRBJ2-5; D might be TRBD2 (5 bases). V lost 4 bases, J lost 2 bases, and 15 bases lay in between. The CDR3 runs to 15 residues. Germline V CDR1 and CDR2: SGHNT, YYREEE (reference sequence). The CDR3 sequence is CASSISPGTQETQYF. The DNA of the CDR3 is TGTGCCAGCAGCATCTCCCCGGGAACTCAAGAGACCCAGTACTTC.

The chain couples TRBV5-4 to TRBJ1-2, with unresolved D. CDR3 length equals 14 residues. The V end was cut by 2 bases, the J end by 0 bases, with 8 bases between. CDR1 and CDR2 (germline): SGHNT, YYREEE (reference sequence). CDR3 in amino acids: CASSFFTANYGYTF. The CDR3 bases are TGTGCCAGCAGCTTCTTTACGGCTAACTATGGCTACACCTTC.

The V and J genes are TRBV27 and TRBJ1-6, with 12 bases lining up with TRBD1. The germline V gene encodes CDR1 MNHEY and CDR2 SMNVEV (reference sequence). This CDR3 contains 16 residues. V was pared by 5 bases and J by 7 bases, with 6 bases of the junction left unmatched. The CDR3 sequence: CASSRTGTGGNSPLHF. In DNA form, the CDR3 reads TGTGCCAGCAGTCGAACCGGGACAGGGGGCAATTCACCCCTCCACTTT.

The CDR3 loop reads CASSDGPSNYGYTF. CDR3 coding DNA: TGTGCCAGCAGTGACGGACCATCTAACTATGGCTACACCTTC. This chain joins TRBV2 and TRBJ1-2; no firm D call. Germline-derived CDR1 and CDR2 are SNHLY and FYNNEI. This CDR3 has 14 residues. The V and J ends lost 3 bases and 0 bases respectively, with 8 bases between them.

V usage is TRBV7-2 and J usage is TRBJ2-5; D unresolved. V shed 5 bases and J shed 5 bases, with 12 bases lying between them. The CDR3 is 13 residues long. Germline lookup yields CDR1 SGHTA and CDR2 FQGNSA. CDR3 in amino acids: CASSPPYGETQYF. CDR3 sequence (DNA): TGTGCCAGCAGCCCTCCGTATGGGGAGACCCAGTACTTC.

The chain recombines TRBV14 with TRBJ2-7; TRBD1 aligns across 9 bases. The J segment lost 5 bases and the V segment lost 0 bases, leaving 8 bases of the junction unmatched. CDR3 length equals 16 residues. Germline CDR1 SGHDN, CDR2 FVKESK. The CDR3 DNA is TGTGCCAGCAGCCAAGATCGCGGGGACAGGGCGGACGAGCAGTACGTC. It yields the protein CASSQDRGDRADEQYV.

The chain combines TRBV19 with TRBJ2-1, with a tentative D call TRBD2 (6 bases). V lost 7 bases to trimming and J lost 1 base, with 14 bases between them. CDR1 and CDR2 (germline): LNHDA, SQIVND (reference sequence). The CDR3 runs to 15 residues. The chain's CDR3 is CASTRDSRSYNEQFF. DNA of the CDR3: TGTGCCAGTACCCGGGACTCCCGATCCTACAATGAGCAGTTCTTC.

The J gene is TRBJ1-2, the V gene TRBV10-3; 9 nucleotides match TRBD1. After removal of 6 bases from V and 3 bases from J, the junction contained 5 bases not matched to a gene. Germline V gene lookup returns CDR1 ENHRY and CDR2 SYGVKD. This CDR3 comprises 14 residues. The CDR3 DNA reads TGTGCCATCAGGGGACAGGGATTCGACTATGGCTACACCTTC. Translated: CAIRGQGFDYGYTF.

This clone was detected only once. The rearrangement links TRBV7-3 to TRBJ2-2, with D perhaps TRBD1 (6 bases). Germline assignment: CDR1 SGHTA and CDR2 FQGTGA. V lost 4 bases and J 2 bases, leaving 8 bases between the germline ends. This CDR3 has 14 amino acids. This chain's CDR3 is CASSWDTNTGELFF. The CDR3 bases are TGTGCCAGCAGCTGGGACACCAACACCGGGGAGCTGTTTTTT.

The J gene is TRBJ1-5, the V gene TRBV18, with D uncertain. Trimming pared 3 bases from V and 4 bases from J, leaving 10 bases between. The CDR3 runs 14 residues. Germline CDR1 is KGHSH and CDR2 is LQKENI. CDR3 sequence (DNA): TGTGCCAGCTCACCCCGGGAGGGTAATCAGCCCCAGCATTTT. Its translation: CASSPREGNQPQHF.

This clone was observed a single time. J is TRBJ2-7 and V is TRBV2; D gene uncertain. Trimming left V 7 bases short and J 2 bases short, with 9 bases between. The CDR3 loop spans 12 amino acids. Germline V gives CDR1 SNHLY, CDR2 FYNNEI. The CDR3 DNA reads TGTGCCAGCACTTCTATAACCTACGAGCAGTACTTC. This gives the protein CASTSITYEQYF.

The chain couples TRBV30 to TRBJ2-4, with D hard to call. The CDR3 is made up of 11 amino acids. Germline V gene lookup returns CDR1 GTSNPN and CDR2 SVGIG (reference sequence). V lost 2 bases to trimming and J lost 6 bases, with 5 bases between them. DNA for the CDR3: TGTGCCTGGAGTTCTCGAAACATTCAGTACTTC. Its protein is CAWSSRNIQYF.

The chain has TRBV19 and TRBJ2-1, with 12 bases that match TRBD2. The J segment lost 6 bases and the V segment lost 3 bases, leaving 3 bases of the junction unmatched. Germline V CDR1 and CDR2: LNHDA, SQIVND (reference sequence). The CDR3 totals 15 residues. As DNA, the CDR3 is TGTGCCAGTAGTATCGGGACTAGCGGGTTCAATGAGCAGTTCTTC. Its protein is CASSIGTSGFNEQFF.

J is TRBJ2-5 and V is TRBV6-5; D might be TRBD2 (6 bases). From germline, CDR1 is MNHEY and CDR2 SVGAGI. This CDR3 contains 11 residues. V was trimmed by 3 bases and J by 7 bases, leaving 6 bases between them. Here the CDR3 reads CASSYSGTQYF. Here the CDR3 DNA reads TGTGCCAGCAGTTATAGCGGGACCCAGTACTTC.

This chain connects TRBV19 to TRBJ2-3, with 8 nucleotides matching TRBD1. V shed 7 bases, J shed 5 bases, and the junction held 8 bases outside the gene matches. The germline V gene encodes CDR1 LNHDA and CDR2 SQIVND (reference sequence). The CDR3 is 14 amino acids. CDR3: CASKAGGAEDTQYF. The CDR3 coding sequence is TGTGCCAGTAAGGCAGGGGGCGCGGAAGATACGCAGTATTTT. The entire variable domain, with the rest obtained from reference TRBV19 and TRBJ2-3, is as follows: DGGITQSPKYLFRKEGQNVTLSCEQNLNHDAMYWYRQDPGQGLRLIYYSQIVNDFQKGDIAEGYSVSREKKESFPLTVTSAQKNPTAFYLCASKAGGAEDTQYFGPGTRLTVL.